This T cell receptor (beta chain) is drawn from a study of shared T cell receptors in the human thymus (dated by TCRdb to 2020 to 2022). Broadly, across the study: The study examined how self-reactive, shared T-cell receptor alpha chains are generated in the human thymus.

Counted from cysteine to phenylalanine, this CDR3 has 15 amino acids. Only CDR3 DNA is held: 45 bases, read in frame from base 1. The germline V end is reduced by 3 bases and the J end by 0 bases; junction bases left unmatched: 3. The germline V gene sets CDR1 to MDHEN and CDR2 to SYDVKM. Receptor libraries were prepared by the immunoSEQ multiplex PCR assay. The table was pulled from immuneACCESS by TCRdb, which kept in-frame rearrangements only. Such tables lose some clones; where checked, under half of the loss comes from unresolved V genes, and the rest has no known cause. The sample table contains hundreds of thousands of clones; only one count was recorded for approximately 78% of them. The ten largest clones represent about 0.013% of the sample. Points on this clone: Its antigen target is currently unknown. It has no much larger one-base neighbor in the sample; base qualities were not kept.

These data are also associated with another study on human thymus T cells. The second study also describes: The donors were immunologically healthy infants in Finland who had open corrective cardiac surgery for congenital heart defects. The thymus tissue came from surgical resects taken out during corrective cardiac surgery. V and J gene segment usage appeared biased in both thymic and peripheral blood repertoires. Highly overlapping thymic TCR repertoires among unrelated individuals were reported in the related research. The study used under 10 infant thymus samples plus four related peripheral blood samples to characterize TCR alpha and beta repertoires. Donor ages ranged from roughly 6 to 250 days, and the cohort comprised roughly 6 male and two female infants. After being mechanically released from the tissue, thymocytes were kept at -70 degrees C in pellets of about 8.5-32 million cells. A QIAsymphony instrument was used to extract genomic DNA from frozen cell pellets. The immunoSEQ multiplex PCR assay was used to amplify the TCRB and TCRAD loci from a standardized amount of quality-controlled genomic DNA. Amplicons spanned the V(D)J region at a length sufficient to cover the CDR3 and identify V and J genes. Through the commercial immunoSEQ service, the amplicons were sequenced on an Illumina platform. Corrections for primer bias and sequencing errors followed previously described methods, while TCRAD and TCRB definitions were based on the IMGT database. Analysis of the repertoires was done with immunoSEQ Analyzer 3.0 and VDJTools and included basic statistics, V/J segment usage, diversity estimates, rarefaction and pairwise overlap. Diversity was estimated with Chao1, ChaoE, Efron-Thisted, Shannon and inverse Simpson indices, and also on datasets down-sampled to the smallest sample. Repertoire overlap used strict matching of CDR3 nucleotide sequence, V gene and J gene, with Jaccard-based multidimensional scaling clustering. On average, thymus samples yielded roughly 770,000 unique TCRB clonotypes, whereas blood samples yielded about 84,000.

The chain couples TRBV28 to TRBJ2-5; the central 8 bases match TRBD1. The TCR comes from a boy in the first two years of life with a congenital heart defect. Donor details come from another sample of the same person, matched by shared clones. Sequenced: thymocytes. The DNA sequence reads TGTGCCAGCAGTTTCCAGGGGGCCTACCAAGAGACCCAGTACTTC. The resulting protein is CASSFQGAYQETQYF.